A single sample gave rise to the 10 T cell receptor beta chains below, sequenced in a study of identical twins. Using its own MiXCR run on the 5' RACE reads, TCRdb lists one record per CDR3 protein. The data contain a few hundred thousand distinct CDR3 sequences, nearly 9.5% of them singletons. These data also formed part of another study, on yellow fever vaccine responses in identical twins.

The material sequenced was CD8+ T cells sorted from blood. These receptors originate from a woman between 18 and 29 years old in good health.

This clonotype came up many times. V usage is TRBV3-1 and J usage is TRBJ2-4; tentative D call: TRBD2 (6 bases). Germline V lookup: CDR1 LGHDT, CDR2 YNNKEL (reference sequence). The germline V and J ends were trimmed by 1 base and 2 bases, with 12 bases remaining between them. The CDR3 spans 16 residues. CDR3 in DNA: TGTGCCAGCAGCCAAGCGACTAGAACAACCAAAAACATTCAGTACTTC. The encoded protein is CASSQATRTTKNIQYF.

There are a few counts of this clonotype. The V and J genes are TRBV6-4 and TRBJ2-5, with 8 bases matching TRBD2. The J segment lost 2 bases and the V segment lost 3 bases, leaving 8 bases of the junction unmatched. Germline assignment: CDR1 MRHNA and CDR2 SNTAGT. CDR3 length equals 16 residues. The CDR3 protein is CASSESSGGPQETQYF. In nucleotides, the CDR3 is TGTGCCAGCAGTGAGTCGTCGGGGGGGCCTCAAGAGACCCAGTACTTC.

This clonotype occurred a few times. The rearrangement uses TRBV5-1 and TRBJ1-4, with D maybe TRBD1 (6 bases). This CDR3 comprises 16 residues. V was trimmed by 0 bases and J by 2 bases, leaving 11 bases between them. CDR1 and CDR2 from the germline V gene are SGHRS and YFSETQ. Here the CDR3 DNA reads TGCGCCAGCAGCTTGGACAGGGCTCCCACTAATGAAAAACTGTTTTTT. Its protein product is CASSLDRAPTNEKLFF.

A few counts support this clonotype. The V call is TRBV28, the J call TRBJ2-1; 15 positions agree with TRBD2. Per the germline V gene, CDR1 is MDHEN and CDR2 is SYDVKM. CDR3 length equals 17 residues. V trimming: 4 bases; J trimming: 9 bases; junction bases outside the gene matches: 10. Written as DNA, the CDR3 is TGTGCCAGCAGTTCCTCCGGGGGACTAGCGGGAGGTGTTGAGCAGTTCTTC. As protein: CASSSSGGLAGGVEQFF.

This clonotype was found many times. The V call is TRBV28, the J call TRBJ2-1; 7 bases align to TRBD2. This CDR3 spans 16 amino acids. Germline trimming cut 5 bases from V and 5 bases from J; bases unmatched to any gene: 12. CDR1 is MDHEN and CDR2 is SYDVKM in the germline V gene. The CDR3 here is CASSPRTSTRHNEQFF. The CDR3 bases are TGTGCCAGCAGTCCCCGGACTAGTACGCGCCACAATGAGCAGTTCTTC.

The CDR3 region is CASSYTPLNTEAFF. DNA of the CDR3: TGTGCCAGCAGCTACACACCCTTGAACACTGAAGCTTTCTTT. The chain carries TRBV5-6 and TRBJ1-1; D is unclear. The V gene lost 3 bases and the J gene lost 0 bases, with 9 bases spanning the gap. From germline, CDR1 is SGHDT and CDR2 YYEEEE. This CDR3 has 14 amino acids.

This clonotype was observed at least ten times. The chain has TRBV20-1 and TRBJ2-1, with D perhaps matching TRBD2 (6 bases). Germline V gene sequence: CDR1 DFQATT, CDR2 SNEGSKA (reference sequence). Trimming pared 4 bases from V and 2 bases from J, leaving 18 bases between. CDR3 length equals 16 residues. The DNA for the CDR3 is TGCAGTGCTACCGGCCGGGTAGCGGCTACCTACAATGAGCAGTTCTTC. This sequence encodes CSATGRVAATYNEQFF.

This clonotype occurred once. The rearrangement uses TRBV27 and TRBJ1-1, with TRBD1 as a possible D gene (5 bases). Germline V gene sequence: CDR1 MNHEY, CDR2 SMNVEV (reference sequence). V lost 1 base and J lost 1, with 7 bases in between. CDR3 length: 14 residues. DNA of the CDR3: TGTGCCAGCAGTTTATTGGGACCGAACACTGAAGCTTTCTTT. Protein: CASSLLGPNTEAFF.

The CDR3 nucleotides read TGTGCCAGTAGTTGGGGCGGAACATCATACGAGCAGTACTTC. This sequence encodes CASSWGGTSYEQYF. The chain joins TRBV19 to TRBJ2-7; TRBD1 is a possible D gene (5 bases). This CDR3 region has 14 residues. Trimming removed 5 bases from V and 4 bases from J, with 15 bases in between. CDR1 is LNHDA, CDR2 SQIVND, per germline (reference sequence).

This clonotype was counted at least ten times. The V and J genes are TRBV5-1 and TRBJ1-1; a possible D gene is TRBD1 (5 bases). The germline gives CDR1 SGHRS, CDR2 YFSETQ. The CDR3 extends over 15 amino acids. Trimming took 0 bases from V and 1 from J, leaving 10 bases between them. CDR3 region: CASSLGTGPNTEAFF. Written as DNA, the CDR3 is TGCGCCAGCAGCTTGGGGACGGGGCCGAACACTGAAGCTTTCTTT.